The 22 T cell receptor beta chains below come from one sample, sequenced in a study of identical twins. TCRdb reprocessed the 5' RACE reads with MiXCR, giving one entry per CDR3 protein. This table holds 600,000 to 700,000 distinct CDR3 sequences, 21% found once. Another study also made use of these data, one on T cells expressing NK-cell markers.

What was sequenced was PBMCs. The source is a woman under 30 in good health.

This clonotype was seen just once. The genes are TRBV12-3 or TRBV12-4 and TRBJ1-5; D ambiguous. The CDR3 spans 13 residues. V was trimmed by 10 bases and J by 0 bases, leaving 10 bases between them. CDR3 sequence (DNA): TGTGCCACCACGTCATCTAGCAATCAGCCCCAGCATTTT. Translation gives CATTSSSNQPQHF.

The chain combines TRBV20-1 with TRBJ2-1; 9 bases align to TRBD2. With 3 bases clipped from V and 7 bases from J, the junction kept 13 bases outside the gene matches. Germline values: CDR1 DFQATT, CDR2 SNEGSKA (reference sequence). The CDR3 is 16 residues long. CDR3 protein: CSASTLAGGPRNEQFF. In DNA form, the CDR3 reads TGCAGTGCTAGCACCCTGGCGGGAGGGCCTCGGAATGAGCAGTTCTTC.

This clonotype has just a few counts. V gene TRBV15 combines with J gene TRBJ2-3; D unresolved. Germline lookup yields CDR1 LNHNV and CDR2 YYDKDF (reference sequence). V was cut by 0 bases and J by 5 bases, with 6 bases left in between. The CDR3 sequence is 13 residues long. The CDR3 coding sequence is TGTGCCACCAGCAGAGAAGAGGAAGATACGCAGTATTTT. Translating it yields CATSREEEDTQYF.

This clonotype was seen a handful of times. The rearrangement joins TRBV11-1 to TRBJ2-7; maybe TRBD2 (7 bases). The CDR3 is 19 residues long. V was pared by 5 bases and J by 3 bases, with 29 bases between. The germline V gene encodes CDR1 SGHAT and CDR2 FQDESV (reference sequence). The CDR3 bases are TGTGCCAGCAGCGCCGGAGGTAGATCGGGGGGCGAAGAGTTCTACGAGCAGTACTTC. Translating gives CASSAGGRSGGEEFYEQYF.

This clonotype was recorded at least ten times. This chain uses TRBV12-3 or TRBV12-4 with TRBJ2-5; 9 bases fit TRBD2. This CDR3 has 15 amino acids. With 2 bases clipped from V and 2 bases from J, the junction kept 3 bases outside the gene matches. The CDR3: CASSLSSGGQETQYF. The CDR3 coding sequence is TGTGCCAGCAGTTTAAGTAGCGGGGGACAAGAGACCCAGTACTTC.

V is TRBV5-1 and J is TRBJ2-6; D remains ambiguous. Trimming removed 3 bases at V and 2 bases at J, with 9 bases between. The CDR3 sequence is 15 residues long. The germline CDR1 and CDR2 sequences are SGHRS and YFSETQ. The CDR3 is CASSSIPTGANVLTF. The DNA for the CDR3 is TGCGCCAGCAGCTCGATCCCAACTGGGGCCAACGTCCTGACTTTC.

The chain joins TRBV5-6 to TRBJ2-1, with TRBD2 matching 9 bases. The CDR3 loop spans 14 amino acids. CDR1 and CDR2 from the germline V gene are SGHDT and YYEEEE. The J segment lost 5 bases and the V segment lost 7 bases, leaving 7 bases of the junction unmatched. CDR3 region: CASRWREGNNEQFF. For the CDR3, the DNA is TGTGCCAGCCGGTGGCGGGAGGGTAACAATGAGCAGTTCTTC.

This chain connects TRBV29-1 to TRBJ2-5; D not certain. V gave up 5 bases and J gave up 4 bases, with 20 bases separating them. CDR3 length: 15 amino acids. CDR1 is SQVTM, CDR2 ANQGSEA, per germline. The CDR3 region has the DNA TGCAGCGTTCAGAGGCGCGCCAGGTCGGGAGAGACCCAGTACTTC. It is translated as CSVQRRARSGETQYF.

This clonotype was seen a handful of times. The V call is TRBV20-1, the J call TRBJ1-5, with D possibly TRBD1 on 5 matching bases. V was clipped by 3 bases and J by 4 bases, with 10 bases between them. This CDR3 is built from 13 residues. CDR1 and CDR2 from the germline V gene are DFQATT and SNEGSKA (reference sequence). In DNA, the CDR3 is TGCAGTGCTAGGGTCAGGGTAAATCAGCCCCAGCATTTT. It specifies CSARVRVNQPQHF.

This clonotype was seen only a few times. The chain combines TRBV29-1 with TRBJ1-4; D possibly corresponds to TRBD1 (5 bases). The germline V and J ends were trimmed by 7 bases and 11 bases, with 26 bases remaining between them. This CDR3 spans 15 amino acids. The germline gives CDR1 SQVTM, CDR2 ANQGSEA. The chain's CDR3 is CSALFAGTTLGKLFF. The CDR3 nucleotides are TGCAGCGCACTTTTTGCCGGGACCACCCTGGGGAAACTGTTTTTT.

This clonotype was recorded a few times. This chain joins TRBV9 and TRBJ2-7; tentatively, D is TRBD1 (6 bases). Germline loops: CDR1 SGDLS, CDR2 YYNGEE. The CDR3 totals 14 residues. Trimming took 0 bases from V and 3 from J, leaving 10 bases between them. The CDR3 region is CASSVAQGYYEQYF. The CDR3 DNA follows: TGTGCCAGCAGCGTAGCCCAGGGGTACTACGAGCAGTACTTC.

Written as DNA, the CDR3 is TGTGCCAGCAGGATCGGTTGGGACAGGGCCCACGAGCAGTACTTC. Translating it yields CASRIGWDRAHEQYF. This rearrangement joins TRBV27 to TRBJ2-7; 9 nucleotides match TRBD1. CDR1 is MNHEY and CDR2 is SMNVEV in the germline V gene (reference sequence). CDR3 size: 15 residues. V dropped 6 bases and J dropped 5; count of bases not matched to a gene: 11.

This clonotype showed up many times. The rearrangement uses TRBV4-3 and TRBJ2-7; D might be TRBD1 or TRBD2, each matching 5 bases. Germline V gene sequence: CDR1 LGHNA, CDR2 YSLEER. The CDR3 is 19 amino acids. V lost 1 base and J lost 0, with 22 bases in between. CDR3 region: CASSQGPIGIGTSSYEQYF. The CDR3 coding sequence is TGCGCCAGCAGCCAAGGGCCTATCGGTATTGGGACCAGCTCCTACGAGCAGTACTTC.

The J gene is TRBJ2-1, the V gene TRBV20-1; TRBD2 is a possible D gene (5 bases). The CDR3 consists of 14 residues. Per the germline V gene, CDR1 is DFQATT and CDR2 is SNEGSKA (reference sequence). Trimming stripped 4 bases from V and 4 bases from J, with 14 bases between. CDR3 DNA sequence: TGCAGTGCTAAGGACTTAAATTCGTACAATGAGCAGTTCTTC. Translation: CSAKDLNSYNEQFF.

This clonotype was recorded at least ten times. This CDR3 is CSAIGANTEAFF. CDR3 coding DNA: TGCAGTGCCATCGGGGCTAACACTGAAGCTTTCTTT. The chain has TRBV20-1 and TRBJ1-1, with D maybe TRBD1 (5 bases). V was clipped by 6 bases and J by 2 bases, with 10 bases between them. The CDR3 loop spans 12 amino acids. Germline V CDR1 and CDR2: DFQATT, SNEGSKA (reference sequence).

Here the CDR3 DNA reads TGTGCCAGCAGTGGGGTTTCGGGTCCCGGGGAGCTGTTTTTT. Translation: CASSGVSGPGELFF. V is TRBV6-1 and J is TRBJ2-2, with no clear D. Germline loops: CDR1 MNHNS, CDR2 SASEGT. V lost 4 bases, J lost 6 bases, and 12 bases lay in between. This CDR3 contains 14 residues.

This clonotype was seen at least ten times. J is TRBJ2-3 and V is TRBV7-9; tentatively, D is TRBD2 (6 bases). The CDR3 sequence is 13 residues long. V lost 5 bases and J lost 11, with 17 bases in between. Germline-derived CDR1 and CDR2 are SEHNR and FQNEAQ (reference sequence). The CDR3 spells CASSPTGTVRQYF. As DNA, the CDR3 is TGTGCCAGCAGCCCGACTGGGACTGTCAGGCAGTATTTT.

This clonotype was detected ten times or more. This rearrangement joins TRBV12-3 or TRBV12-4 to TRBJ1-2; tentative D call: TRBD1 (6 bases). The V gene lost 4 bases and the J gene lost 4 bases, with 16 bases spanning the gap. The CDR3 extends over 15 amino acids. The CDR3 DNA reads TGTGCCAGCAGTTCCCAATCGACAGGCCCCTATGGCTACACCTTC. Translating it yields CASSSQSTGPYGYTF.

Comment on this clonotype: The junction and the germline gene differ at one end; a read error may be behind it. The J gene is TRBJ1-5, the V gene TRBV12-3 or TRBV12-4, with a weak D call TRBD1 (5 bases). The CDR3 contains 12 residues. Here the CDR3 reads CATGVGQSAPAF. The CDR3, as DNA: TGTGCCACCGGGGTGGGGCAATCAGCCCCAGCATTT.

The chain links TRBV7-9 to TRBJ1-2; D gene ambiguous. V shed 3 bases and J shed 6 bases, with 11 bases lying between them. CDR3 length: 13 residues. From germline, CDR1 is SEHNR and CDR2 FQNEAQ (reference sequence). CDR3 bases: TGTGCCAGCAGCTTGGGGAGGGCCCATGGCTACACCTTC. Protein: CASSLGRAHGYTF.

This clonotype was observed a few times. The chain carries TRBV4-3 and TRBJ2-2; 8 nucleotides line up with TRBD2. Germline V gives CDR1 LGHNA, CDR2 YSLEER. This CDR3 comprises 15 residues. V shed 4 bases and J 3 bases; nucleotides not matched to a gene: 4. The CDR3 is CASSLEREYTGELFF. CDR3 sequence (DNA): TGCGCCAGCAGCCTGGAGCGGGAGTACACCGGGGAGCTGTTTTTT.

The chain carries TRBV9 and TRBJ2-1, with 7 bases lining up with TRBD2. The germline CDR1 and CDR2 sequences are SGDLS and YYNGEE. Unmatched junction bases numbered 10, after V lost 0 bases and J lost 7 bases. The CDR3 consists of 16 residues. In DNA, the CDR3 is TGTGCCAGCAGCGTAGTAGGTAGCGGGTGGGATAATGAGCAGTTCTTC. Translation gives CASSVVGSGWDNEQFF.